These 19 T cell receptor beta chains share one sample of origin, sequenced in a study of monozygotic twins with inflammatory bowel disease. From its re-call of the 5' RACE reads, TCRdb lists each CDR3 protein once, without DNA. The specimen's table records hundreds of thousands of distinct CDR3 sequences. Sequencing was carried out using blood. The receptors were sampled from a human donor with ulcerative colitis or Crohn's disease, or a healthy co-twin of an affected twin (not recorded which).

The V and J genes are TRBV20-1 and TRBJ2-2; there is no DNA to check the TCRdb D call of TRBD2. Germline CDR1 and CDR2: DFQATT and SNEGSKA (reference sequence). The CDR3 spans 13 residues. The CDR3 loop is CSASPSRVGELFF.

This CDR3 is CASSPPTGSYNEQFF. The gene calls are TRBV18 and TRBJ2-1; TCRdb indicates TRBD1, and absent DNA this call remains unverified. CDR1 KGHSH and CDR2 LQKENI come from the germline V gene. This CDR3 has 15 amino acids.

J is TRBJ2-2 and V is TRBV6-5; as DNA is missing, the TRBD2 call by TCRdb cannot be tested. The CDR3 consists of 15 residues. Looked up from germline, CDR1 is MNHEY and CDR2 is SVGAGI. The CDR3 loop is CASKKSGRASGELFF.

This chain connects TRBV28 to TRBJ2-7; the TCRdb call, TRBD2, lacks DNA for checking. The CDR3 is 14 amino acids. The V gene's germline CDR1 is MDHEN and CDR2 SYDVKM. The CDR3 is CTSSFGGRGYEQYF.

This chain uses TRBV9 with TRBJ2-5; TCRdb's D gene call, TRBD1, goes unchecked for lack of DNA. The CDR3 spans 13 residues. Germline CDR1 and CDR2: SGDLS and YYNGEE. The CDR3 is CASSAGLSRAQYF.

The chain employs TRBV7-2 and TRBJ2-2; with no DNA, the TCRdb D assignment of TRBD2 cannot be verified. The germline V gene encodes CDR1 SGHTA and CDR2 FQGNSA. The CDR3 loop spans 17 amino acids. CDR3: CASTPMGGGSGTGELFF.

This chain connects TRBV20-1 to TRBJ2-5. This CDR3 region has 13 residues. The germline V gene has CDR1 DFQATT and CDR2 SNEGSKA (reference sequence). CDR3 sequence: CSARYGYQETQYF.

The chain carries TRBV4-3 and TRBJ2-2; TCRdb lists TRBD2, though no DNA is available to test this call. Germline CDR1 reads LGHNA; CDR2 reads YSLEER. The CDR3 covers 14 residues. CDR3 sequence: CASSVRESDGELFF.

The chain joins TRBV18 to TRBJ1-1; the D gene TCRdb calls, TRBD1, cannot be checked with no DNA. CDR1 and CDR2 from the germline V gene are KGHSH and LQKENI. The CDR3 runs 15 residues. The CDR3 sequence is CASSSKDSLNTEAFF.

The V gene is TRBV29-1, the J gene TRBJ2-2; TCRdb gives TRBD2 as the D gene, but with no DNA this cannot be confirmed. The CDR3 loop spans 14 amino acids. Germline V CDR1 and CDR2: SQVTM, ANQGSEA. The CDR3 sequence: CSGRLGLNTGELFF.

The CDR3 spells CASSVGVNYEQYF. V is TRBV9 and J is TRBJ2-7. The CDR3 extends over 13 amino acids. The germline V gene encodes CDR1 SGDLS and CDR2 YYNGEE.

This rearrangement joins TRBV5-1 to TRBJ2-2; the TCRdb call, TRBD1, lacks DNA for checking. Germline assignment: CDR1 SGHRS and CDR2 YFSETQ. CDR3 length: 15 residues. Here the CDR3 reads CASSTGQGFSGELFF.

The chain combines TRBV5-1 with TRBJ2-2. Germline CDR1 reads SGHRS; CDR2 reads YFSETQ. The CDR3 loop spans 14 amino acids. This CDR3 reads CASSLKTSTGELFF.

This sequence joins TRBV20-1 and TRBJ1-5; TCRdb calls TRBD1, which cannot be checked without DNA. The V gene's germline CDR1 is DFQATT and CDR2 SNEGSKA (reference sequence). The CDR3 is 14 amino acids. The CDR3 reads CSASFSGGNQPQHF.

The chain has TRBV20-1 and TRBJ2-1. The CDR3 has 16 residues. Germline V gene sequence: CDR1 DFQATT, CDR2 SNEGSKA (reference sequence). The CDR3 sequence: CSARISPGFSYNEQFF.

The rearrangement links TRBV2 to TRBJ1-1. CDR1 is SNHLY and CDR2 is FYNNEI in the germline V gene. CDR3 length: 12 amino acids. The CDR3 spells CASQPIRTEAFF.

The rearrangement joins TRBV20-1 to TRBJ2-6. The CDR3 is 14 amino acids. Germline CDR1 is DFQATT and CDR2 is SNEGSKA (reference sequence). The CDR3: CSARSSSGANVLTF.

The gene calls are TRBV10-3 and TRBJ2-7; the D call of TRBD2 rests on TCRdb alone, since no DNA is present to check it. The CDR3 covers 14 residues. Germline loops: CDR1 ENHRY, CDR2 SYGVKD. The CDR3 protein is CAISEGGPSEEQYF.

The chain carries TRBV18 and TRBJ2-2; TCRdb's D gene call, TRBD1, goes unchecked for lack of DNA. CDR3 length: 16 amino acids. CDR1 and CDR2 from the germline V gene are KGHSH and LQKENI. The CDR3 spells CASSPSGTGNTGELFF.